The T cell receptor (beta chain) under discussion was sequenced for a study of CD8 T cells in Susac syndrome (dated by TCRdb to the late 2010s). Notes on the research overall: Whether CD8+ T cell activation and differentiation in Susac syndrome was antigen driven was tested using repertoire sequencing.

The investigation overall reported the following: The number of individuals in the TCR sequencing and HLA analysis was recognized as being relatively small.

The CDR1 and CDR2 encoded by the germline V gene are SGHAT and FQNNGV. Between the V and J ends, shortened by 4 bases and 7 bases respectively, the junction contains 8 bases. The CDR3 numbers 11 residues from cysteine through phenylalanine. Just the 33-base CDR3 DNA is kept, in frame starting at base 1. RNA was extracted with the RNeasy kit and about 0.5 to 1 ug was reverse transcribed using random hexamers. The immunoSEQ multiplex PCR assay, which covers 54 Vbeta and 13 Jbeta segments, was used to amplify TCR beta CDR3 regions. PCR amplification bias was corrected by using a synthetic template baseline for primer optimization and computational correction. As for the authors' bioinformatics: Only productive sequences were kept, with reads annotated to V, D and J genes according to IMGT and analyzed in immunoSEQ Analyzer. Clonality was computed as one minus Shannon entropy normalized by log2 of the number of productive unique sequences. Public and private clones were assessed among the 100 most prevalent clones of each patient and control. Clones were defined as Susac-specific when absent from the healthy and MS cohorts, from about 1,100 published viral clones and from other ImmuneACCESS disease sequences. The raw public data were reprocessed by TCRdb itself: fastp quality trimming at Q25, MiXCR clonotype calling, in-frame beta chains only. One record per CDR3 amino acid sequence lists the most common genes and DNA. TCRdb, not the authors, supplied the V and J calls. In all, the sample holds nearly 200,000 distinct CDR3 sequences, and about 95% of those were seen once. Under 0.095% of the sample comes from the top ten.

In the case of this clonotype: What antigen it recognizes has not been identified. No clone much larger than this one lies a single base away; base qualities are absent.

Peripheral blood CD8+ and CD4+ T cells from healthy donors, Susac syndrome patients and multiple sclerosis patients were profiled using high-throughput TCR beta sequencing. Multiple sclerosis controls were treatment-naive patients with stable or active relapsing-remitting disease fulfilling revised McDonald criteria. Bulk CD8+ and CD4+ T cells were purified by magnetic negative isolation, whereas CD8+ TEMRA cells were enriched by FACS. Blood was collected in EDTA tubes and processed within 24 hours, with PBMCs isolated through density gradient centrifugation. PBMCs intended for TCR sequencing were frozen in liquid nitrogen and were later thawed in a 37 degrees C water bath. The sorted or isolated CD4+, CD8+ and CD8+ TEMRA cells reached a purity of at least 90%.

This receptor was taken from a human donor with multiple sclerosis. This chain joins TRBV11-2 to TRBJ2-7; no confident D gene assignment can be made. Material for sequencing was CD4+ T cells from PBMCs. Here is the DNA: TGTGCCAGCAGCTCCGCGTGGGAGCAGTACTTC. It is translated as CASSSAWEQYF. With the portions outside the CDR3 filled from the reference TRBV11-2 and TRBJ2-7 genes, the complete variable region becomes EAGVAQSPRYKIIEKRQSVAFWCNPISGHATLYWYQQILGQGPKLLIQFQNNGVVDDSQLPKDRFSAERLKGVDSTLKIQPAKLEDSAVYLCASSSAWEQYFGPGTRLTVT.